This record concerns one T cell receptor (beta chain) sequence. As yet, its antigen is unknown. The sample is drawn from a study of OX40 agonist ivuxolimab in advanced cancers. Whole-study context: Dosing consisted of intravenous ivuxolimab at 0.01 to 10 mg/kg every 2 weeks. Study observations and caveats: Patients who responded partially at 0.1-3.0 mg/kg showed clonal expansion ranking among the lowest. By week 6 at 0.1 to 3.0 mg/kg, blood CD4+ and CD8+ T cells had expanded clonally.

Generated by immunoSEQ multiplex PCR, the TCRdb table keeps only in-frame clones and is missing some. Among tens of thousands of clones listed, approximately 80% were seen once. The germline V gene encodes CDR1 SEHNR and CDR2 FQNEAQ (reference sequence). The V segment lost 6 bases and the J segment 2 bases; nucleotides outside the gene matches: 8. The CDR3 has 15 residues. The chain combines TRBV7-9 with TRBJ2-3; 7 nucleotides agree with TRBD2. This TCR was sampled from an adult with an advanced solid tumor such as melanoma, head and neck, liver or kidney cancer. This specimen was CD4+ or CD8+ T cells sorted from blood, taken in a trial of the OX40 agonist ivuxolimab. CDR3: CASSLGDYHTDTQYF. The DNA of the CDR3 is TGTGCCAGCAGTCTGGGGGACTATCACACAGATACGCAGTATTTT.